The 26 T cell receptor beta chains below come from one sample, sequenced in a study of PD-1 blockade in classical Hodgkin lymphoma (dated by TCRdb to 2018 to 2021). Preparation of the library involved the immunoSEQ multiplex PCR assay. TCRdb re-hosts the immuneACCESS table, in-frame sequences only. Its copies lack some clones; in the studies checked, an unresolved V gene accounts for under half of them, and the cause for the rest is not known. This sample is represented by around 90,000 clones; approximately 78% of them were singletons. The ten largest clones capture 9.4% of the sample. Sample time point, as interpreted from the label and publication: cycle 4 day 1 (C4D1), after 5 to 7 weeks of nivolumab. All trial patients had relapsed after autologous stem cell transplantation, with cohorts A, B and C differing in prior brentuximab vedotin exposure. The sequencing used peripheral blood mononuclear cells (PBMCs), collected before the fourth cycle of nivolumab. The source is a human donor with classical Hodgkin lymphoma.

The CDR3 DNA reads TGTGCCATCAGTGATGTGGAAAGTGAGCAGTTCTTC. Protein sequence: CAISDVESEQFF. V and J are TRBV10-3 and TRBJ2-1, with D unresolved. The V and J ends lost 3 bases and 9 bases respectively, with 9 bases between them. This CDR3 has 12 residues. The germline V gene encodes CDR1 ENHRY and CDR2 SYGVKD.

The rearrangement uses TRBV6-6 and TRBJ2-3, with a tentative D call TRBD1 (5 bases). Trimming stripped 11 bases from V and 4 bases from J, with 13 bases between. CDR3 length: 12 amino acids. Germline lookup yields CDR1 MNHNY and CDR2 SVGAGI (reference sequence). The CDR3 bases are TGTGCCGGATCCGAACAGGCAGATACGCAGTATTTT. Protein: CAGSEQADTQYF.

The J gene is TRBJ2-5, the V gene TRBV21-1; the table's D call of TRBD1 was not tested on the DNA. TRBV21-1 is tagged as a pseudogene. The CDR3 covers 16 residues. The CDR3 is CASSIPRDRVGETQYF. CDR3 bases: TGTGCCAGCAGCATCCCCCGGGACAGGGTCGGAGAGACCCAGTACTTC.

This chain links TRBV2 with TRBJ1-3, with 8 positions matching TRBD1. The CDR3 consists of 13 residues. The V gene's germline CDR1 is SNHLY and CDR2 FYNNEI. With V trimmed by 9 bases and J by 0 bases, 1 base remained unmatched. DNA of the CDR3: TGTGCCAGGGACAGGGTCTCTGGAAACACCATATATTTT. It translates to CARDRVSGNTIYF. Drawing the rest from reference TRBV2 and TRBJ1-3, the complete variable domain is EPEVTQTPSHQVTQMGQEVILRCVPISNHLYFYWYRQILGQKVEFLVSFYNNEISEKSEIFDDQFSVERPDGSNFTLKIRSTKLEDSAMYFCARDRVSGNTIYFGEGSWLTVV.

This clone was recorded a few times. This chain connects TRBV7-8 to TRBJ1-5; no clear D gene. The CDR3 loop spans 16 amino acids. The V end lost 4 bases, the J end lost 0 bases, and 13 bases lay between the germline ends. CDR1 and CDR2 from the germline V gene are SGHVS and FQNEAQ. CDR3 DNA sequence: TGTGCCAGCAGCTCCTACCCAGATAATAGCAATCAGCCCCAGCATTTT. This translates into CASSSYPDNSNQPQHF.

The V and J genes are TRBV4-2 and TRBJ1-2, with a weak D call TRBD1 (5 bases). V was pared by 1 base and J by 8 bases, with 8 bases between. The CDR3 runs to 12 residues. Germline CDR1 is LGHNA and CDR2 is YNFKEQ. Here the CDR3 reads CASSQARGGYTF. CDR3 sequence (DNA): TGTGCCAGCAGCCAAGCGAGGGGCGGCTACACCTTC.

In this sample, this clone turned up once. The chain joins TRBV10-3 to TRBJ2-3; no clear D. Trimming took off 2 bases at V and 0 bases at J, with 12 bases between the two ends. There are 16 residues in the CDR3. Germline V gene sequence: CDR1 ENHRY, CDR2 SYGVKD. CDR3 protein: CAISESGVSSTDTQYF. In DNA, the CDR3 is TGTGCCATCAGTGAGAGTGGAGTGAGCAGCACAGATACGCAGTATTTT.

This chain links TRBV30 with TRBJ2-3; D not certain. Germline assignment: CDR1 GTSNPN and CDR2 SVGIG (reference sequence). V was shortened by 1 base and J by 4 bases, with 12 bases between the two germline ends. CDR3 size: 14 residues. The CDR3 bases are TGTGCCTGGAGTGGGCCCCTGGCCCCAGATACGCAGTATTTT. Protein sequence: CAWSGPLAPDTQYF.

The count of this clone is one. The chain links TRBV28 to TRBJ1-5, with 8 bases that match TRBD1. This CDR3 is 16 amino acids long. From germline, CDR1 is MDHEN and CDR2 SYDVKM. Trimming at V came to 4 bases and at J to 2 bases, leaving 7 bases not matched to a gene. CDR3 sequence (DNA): TGTGCCAGCAGTTCCCCAGGGGGCGCGGGCAATCAGCCCCAGCATTTT. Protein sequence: CASSSPGGAGNQPQHF.

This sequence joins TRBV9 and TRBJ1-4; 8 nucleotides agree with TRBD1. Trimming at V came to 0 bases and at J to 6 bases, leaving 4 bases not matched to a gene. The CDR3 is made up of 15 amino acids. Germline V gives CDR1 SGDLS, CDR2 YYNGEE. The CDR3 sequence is CASSVDQGAYEKLFF. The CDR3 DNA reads TGTGCCAGCAGCGTAGATCAGGGGGCATATGAAAAACTGTTTTTT.

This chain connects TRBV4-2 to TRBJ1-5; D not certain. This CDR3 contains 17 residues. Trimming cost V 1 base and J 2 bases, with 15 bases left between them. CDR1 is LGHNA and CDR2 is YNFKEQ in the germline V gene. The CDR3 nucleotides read TGTGCCAGCAGCCAAGGAGTAGGAATATCGGGCAATCAGCCCCAGCATTTT. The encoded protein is CASSQGVGISGNQPQHF.

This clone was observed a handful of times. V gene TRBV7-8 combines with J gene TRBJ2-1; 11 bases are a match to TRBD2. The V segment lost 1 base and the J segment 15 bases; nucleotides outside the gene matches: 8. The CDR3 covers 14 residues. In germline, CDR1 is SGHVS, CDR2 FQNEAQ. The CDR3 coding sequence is TGTGCCAGCAGCTTAGTTGGTAGCGGGAGGGTTCCGTTCTTC. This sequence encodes CASSLVGSGRVPFF.

CDR3 residues: CASRPRGTVEQYF. As DNA, the CDR3 is TGTGCCAGCAGACCCCGGGGGACAGTCGAGCAGTACTTC. V usage is TRBV28 and J usage is TRBJ2-7, with D tentatively TRBD1 (7 bases). The V end was cut by 6 bases, the J end by 6 bases, with 15 bases between. The CDR3 totals 13 residues. Per the germline V gene, CDR1 is MDHEN and CDR2 is SYDVKM. Full variable domain (missing parts from reference TRBV28 and TRBJ2-7): DVKVTQSSRYLVKRTGEKVFLECVQDMDHENMFWYRQDPGLGLRLIYFSYDVKMKEKGDIPEGYSVSREKKERFSLILESASTNQTSMYLCASRPRGTVEQYFGPGTRLTVT.

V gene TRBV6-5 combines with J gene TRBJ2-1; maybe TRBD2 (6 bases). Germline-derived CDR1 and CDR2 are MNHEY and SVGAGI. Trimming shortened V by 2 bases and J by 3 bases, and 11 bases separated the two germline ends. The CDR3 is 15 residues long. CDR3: CASSYMVAVYNEQFF. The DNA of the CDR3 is TGTGCCAGCAGTTACATGGTAGCGGTCTACAATGAGCAGTTCTTC.

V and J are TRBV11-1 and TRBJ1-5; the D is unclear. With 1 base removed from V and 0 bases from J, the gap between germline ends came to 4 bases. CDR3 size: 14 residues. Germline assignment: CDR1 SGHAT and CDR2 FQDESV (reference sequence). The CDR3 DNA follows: TGTGCCAGCAGCTTAGGGGGTAGCAATCAGCCCCAGCATTTT. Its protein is CASSLGGSNQPQHF. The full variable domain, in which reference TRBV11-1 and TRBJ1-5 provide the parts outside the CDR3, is EAEVAQSPRYKITEKSQAVAFWCDPISGHATLYWYRQILGQGPELLVQFQDESVVDDSQLPKDRFSAERLKGVDSTLKIQPAELGDSAMYLCASSLGGSNQPQHFGDGTRLSIL.

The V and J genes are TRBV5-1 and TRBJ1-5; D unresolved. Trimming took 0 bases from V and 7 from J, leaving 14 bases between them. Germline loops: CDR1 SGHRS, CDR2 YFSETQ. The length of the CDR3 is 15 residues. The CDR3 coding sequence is TGCGCCAGCAGCTTGGTGGGGTTGGTGGGGCAGCCCCAGCATTTT. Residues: CASSLVGLVGQPQHF.

The CDR3 protein is CASSYDGGYEQYF. CDR3 DNA: TGTGCCAGCAGTTACGACGGGGGCTACGAGCAGTACTTC. The V gene is TRBV6-5, the J gene TRBJ2-7, with D tentatively TRBD2 (6 bases). The length of the CDR3 is 13 residues. The V end was cut by 2 bases, the J end by 3 bases, with 8 bases between. Looked up from germline, CDR1 is MNHEY and CDR2 is SVGAGI.

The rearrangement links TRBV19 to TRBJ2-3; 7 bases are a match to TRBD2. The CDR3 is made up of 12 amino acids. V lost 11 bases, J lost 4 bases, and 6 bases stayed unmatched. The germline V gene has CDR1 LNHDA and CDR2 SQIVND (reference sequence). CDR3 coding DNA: TGTGCCTGTCAGGGAGGGCCAGATACGCAGTATTTT. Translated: CACQGGPDTQYF.

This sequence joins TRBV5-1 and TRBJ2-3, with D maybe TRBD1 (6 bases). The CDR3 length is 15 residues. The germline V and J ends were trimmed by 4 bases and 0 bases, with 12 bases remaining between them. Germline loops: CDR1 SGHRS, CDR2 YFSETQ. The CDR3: CASSPRQASTDTQYF. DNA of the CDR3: TGCGCCAGCAGCCCCAGACAGGCGAGCACAGATACGCAGTATTTT.

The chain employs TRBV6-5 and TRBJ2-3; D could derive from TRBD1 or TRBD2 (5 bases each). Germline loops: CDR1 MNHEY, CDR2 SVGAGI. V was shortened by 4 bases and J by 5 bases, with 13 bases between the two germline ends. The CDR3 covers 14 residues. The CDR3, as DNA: TGTGCCAGCAGTTGGACCCGGGACGGAGATACGCAGTATTTT. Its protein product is CASSWTRDGDTQYF.

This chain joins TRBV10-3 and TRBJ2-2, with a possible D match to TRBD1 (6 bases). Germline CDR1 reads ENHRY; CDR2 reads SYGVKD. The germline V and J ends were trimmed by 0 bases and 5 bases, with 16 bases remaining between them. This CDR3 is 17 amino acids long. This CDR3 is CAISESGTGIGTGELFF. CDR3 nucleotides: TGTGCCATCAGTGAGTCGGGCACAGGGATCGGGACCGGGGAGCTGTTTTTT.

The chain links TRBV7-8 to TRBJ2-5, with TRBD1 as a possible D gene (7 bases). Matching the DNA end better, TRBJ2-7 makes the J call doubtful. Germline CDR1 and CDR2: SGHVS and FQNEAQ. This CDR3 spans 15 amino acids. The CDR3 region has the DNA TGTGCCAGCAGCTTTCGAGGGCAGGGGGGCTACGAGCAGTACTTC. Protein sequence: CASSFRGQGGYEQYF.

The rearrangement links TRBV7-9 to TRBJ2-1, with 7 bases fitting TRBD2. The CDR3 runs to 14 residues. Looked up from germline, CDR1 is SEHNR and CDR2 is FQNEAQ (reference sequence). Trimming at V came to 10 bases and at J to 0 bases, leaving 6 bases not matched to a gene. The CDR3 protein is CATPRESSYNEQFF. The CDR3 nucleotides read TGTGCCACACCGCGGGAGAGCTCCTACAATGAGCAGTTCTTC. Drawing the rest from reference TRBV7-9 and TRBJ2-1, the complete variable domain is DTGVSQNPRHKITKRGQNVTFRCDPISEHNRLYWYRQTLGQGPEFLTYFQNEAQLEKSRLLSDRFSAERPKGSFSTLEIQRTEQGDSAMYLCATPRESSYNEQFFGPGTRLTVL.

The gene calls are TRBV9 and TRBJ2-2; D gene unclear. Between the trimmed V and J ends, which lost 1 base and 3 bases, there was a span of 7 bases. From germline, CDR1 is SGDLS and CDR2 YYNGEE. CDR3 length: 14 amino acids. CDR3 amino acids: CASSVLGYTGELFF. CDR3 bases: TGTGCCAGCAGCGTACTGGGCTACACCGGGGAGCTGTTTTTT.

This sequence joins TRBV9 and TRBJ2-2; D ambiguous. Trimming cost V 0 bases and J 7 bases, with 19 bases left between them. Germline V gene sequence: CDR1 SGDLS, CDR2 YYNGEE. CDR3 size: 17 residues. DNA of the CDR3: TGTGCCAGCAGCGTAGGGAGTCTTTCTTGGGCAAGCGGGGAGCTGTTTTTT. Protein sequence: CASSVGSLSWASGELFF.

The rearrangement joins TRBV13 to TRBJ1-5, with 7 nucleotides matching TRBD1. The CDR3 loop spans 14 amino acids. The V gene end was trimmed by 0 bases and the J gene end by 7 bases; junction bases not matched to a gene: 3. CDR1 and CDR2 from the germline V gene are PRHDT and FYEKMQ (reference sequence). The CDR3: CASSLGSRGQPQHF. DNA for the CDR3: TGTGCCAGCAGCTTAGGCTCCAGGGGGCAGCCCCAGCATTTT.